This TCR beta chain was identified in a study of early T cells in non-severe SARS-CoV-2 infection. About the study: Whole-blood bulk RNA, unsorted, was sequenced, and chains were unpaired.

This clonotype was observed a few times. As yet, its antigen is unknown. Overall study findings and caveats: Anti-spike CD8 responses were favored in VDJdb matching, and private and CD4 specificities were missed.

cDNA molecules, individually, were tagged with unique molecular identifiers. From the 5' RACE reads, TCRdb called clonotypes with MiXCR, one entry per CDR3 protein. Among approximately 31,000 distinct CDR3 sequences listed, roughly 5.8% were seen once. Trimming shortened V by 5 bases and J by 9 bases, and 17 bases separated the two germline ends. Germline assignment: CDR1 MNHEY and CDR2 SMNVEV (reference sequence). The CDR3 is made up of 14 amino acids. This chain joins TRBV27 and TRBJ1-3; D not resolved. Sequenced sample: whole blood. This sequence originates from an adult who was a healthcare worker with PCR-confirmed SARS-CoV-2 infection or an uninfected control (not recorded which). This chain's CDR3 is CASSPTAPATTIYF. The CDR3 region has the DNA TGTGCCAGCAGTCCTACCGCCCCGGCCACCACCATATATTTT.